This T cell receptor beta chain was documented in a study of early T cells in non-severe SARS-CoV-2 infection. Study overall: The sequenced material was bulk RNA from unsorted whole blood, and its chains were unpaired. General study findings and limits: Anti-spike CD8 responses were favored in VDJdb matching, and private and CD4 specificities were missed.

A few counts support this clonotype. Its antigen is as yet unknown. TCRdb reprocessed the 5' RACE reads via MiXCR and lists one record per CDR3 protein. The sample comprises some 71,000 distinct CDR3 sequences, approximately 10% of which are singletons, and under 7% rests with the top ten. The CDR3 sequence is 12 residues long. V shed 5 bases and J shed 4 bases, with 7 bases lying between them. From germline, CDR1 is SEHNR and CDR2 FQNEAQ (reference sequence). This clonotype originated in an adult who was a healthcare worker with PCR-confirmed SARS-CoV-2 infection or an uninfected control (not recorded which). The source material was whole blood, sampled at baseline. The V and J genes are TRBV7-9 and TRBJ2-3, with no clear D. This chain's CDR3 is CASSPNSDTQYF. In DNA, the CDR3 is TGTGCCAGCAGCCCCAATTCAGATACGCAGTATTTT.